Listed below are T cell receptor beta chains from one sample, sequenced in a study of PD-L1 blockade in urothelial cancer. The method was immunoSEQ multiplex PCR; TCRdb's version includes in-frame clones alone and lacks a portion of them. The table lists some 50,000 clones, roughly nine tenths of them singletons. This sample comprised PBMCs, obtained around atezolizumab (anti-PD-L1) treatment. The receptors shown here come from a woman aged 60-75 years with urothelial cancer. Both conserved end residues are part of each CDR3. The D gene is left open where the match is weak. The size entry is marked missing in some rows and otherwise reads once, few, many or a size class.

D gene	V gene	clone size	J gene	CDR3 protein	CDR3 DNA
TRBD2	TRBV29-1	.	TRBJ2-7	CSVHSGNSYEQYF	TGCAGCGTCCATAGCGGGAATTCCTACGAGCAGTACTTC
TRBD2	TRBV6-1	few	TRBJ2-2	CASSATSGYTGELFF	TGTGCCAGCAGCGCGACTAGCGGGTACACCGGGGAGCTGTTTTTT
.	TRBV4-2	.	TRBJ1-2	CASSQERGLNYGYTF	TGTGCCAGCAGCCAAGAGCGGGGTTTAAACTATGGCTACACCTTC
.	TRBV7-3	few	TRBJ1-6	CASSPDRNSPLHF	TGTGCCAGCAGCCCCGACAGAAATTCACCCCTCCACTTT
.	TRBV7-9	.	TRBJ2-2	CASSPPRGSANTGELFF	TGTGCCAGCAGCCCCCCTCGGGGGTCGGCGAACACCGGGGAGCTGTTTTTT
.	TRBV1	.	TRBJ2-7	CTSYESAGLYEQYF	TGCACCAGTTATGAGTCGGCAGGGTTGTACGAGCAGTACTTC
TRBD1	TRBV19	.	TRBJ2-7	CASSLISGTGVHEQYF	TGTGCCAGTAGTCTCATCTCCGGGACAGGGGTCCACGAGCAGTACTTC
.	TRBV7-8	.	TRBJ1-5	CASSLDGGISNQPQHF	TGTGCCAGCAGCTTAGATGGGGGGATCAGCAATCAGCCCCAGCATTTT
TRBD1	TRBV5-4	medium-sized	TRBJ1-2	CASSLELDRGRYGYTF	TGTGCCAGCAGCTTGGAATTGGACAGGGGGCGATATGGCTACACCTTC
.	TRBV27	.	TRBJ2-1	CASSLGLRDNEQFF	TGTGCCAGCAGTTTAGGGCTTCGAGACAATGAGCAGTTCTTC
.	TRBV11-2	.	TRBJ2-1	CASSLDPTSWNEQFF	TGTGCCAGCAGCTTAGACCCTACTAGCTGGAATGAGCAGTTCTTC
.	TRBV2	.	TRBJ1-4	CASSGGAANEKLFF	TGTGCCAGCAGTGGTGGGGCAGCTAATGAAAAACTGTTTTTT
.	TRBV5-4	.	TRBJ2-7	CASSLRVSDYEQYF	TGTGCCAGCAGCTTGCGGGTATCAGACTACGAGCAGTACTTC
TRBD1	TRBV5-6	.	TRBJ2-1	CASSLVKGAWPYNEQFF	TGTGCCAGCAGCTTGGTGAAGGGGGCATGGCCCTACAATGAGCAGTTCTTC
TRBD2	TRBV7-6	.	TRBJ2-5	CASSQGLAEETQYF	TGTGCCAGCAGCCAAGGACTAGCAGAAGAGACCCAGTACTTC
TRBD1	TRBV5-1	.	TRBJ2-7	CASSRDRGRGSYEQYF	TGCGCCAGCAGCCGGGACAGGGGGCGGGGCTCCTACGAGCAGTACTTC
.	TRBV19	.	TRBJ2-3	CASSSSGSTDTQYF	TGTGCCAGTAGTAGTAGCGGAAGCACAGATACGCAGTATTTT
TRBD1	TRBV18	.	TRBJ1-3	CASSPNTGDTIYF	TGTGCCAGCTCACCCAATACAGGGGACACCATATATTTT
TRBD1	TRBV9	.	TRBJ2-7	CASSVGPSRDRAPPYEQYF	TGTGCCAGCAGCGTGGGTCCCTCTCGAGACAGGGCCCCCCCCTACGAGCAGTACTTC
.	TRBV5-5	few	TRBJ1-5	CASSSSPPGGNQPQHF	TGTGCCAGCAGCTCCAGCCCACCGGGAGGCAATCAGCCCCAGCATTTT
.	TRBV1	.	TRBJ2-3	CTSSRRVRGSTDTQYF	TGCACCAGCAGCCGTAGGGTTAGGGGAAGCACAGATACGCAGTATTTT
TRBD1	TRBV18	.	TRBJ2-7	CASSQSTGFYEQYF	TGTGCCAGCTCCCAGTCGACAGGGTTCTACGAGCAGTACTTC
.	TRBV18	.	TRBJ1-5	CASSSQGYSNQPQHF	TGTGCCAGCTCATCTCAGGGTTATAGCAATCAGCCCCAGCATTTT
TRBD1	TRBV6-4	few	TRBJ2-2	CASQKADREENTGELFF	TGTGCCAGTCAGAAAGCGGACAGGGAAGAGAACACCGGGGAGCTGTTTTTT
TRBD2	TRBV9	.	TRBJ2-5	CASSPRTSGRGETQYF	TGTGCCAGCAGCCCCCGGACTAGCGGGAGAGGAGAGACCCAGTACTTC
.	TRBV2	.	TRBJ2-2	CASSDVIADTGELFF	TGTGCCAGCAGTGATGTAATAGCTGACACCGGGGAGCTGTTTTTT
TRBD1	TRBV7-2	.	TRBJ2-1	CASSLFRGQGAREQFF	TGTGCCAGCAGCTTGTTCAGGGGACAGGGGGCACGAGAGCAGTTCTTC
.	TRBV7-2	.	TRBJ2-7	CASSLRLGPFEQYF	TGTGCCAGCAGCTTACGACTGGGGCCTTTCGAGCAGTACTTC
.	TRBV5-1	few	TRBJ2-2	CASSPNVDGELFF	TGCGCCAGCAGCCCGAACGTAGACGGGGAGCTGTTTTTT